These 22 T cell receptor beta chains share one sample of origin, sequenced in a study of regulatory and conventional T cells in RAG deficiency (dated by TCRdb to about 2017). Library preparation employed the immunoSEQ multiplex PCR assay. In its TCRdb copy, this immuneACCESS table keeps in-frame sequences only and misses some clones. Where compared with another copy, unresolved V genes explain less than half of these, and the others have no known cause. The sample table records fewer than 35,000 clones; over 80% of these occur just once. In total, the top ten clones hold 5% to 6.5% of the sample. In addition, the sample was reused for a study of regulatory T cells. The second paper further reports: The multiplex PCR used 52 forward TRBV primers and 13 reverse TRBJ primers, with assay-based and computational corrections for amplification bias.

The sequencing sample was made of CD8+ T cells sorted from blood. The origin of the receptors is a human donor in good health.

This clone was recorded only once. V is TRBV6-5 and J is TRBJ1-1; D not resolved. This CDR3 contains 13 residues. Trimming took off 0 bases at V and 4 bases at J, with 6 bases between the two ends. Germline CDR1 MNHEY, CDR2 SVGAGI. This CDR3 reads CASSYSWGTEAFF. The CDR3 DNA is TGTGCCAGCAGTTACTCGTGGGGCACTGAAGCTTTCTTT.

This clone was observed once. CDR3 nucleotide sequence: TGTGCCACAAGGGACAGTCCCTACGAGCAGTACTTC. Amino acids: CATRDSPYEQYF. The chain is built from TRBV6-5 and TRBJ2-7; 7 nucleotides agree with TRBD1. This CDR3 spans 12 amino acids. Germline CDR1 is MNHEY and CDR2 is SVGAGI. V lost 10 bases to trimming and J lost 2 bases; unmatched junction nucleotides: 5.

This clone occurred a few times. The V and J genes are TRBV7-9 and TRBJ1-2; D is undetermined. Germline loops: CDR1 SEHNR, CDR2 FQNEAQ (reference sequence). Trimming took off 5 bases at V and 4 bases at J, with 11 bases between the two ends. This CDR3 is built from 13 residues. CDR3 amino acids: CASSLPGGYGYTF. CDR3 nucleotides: TGTGCCAGCAGCCTCCCGGGTGGCTATGGCTACACCTTC.

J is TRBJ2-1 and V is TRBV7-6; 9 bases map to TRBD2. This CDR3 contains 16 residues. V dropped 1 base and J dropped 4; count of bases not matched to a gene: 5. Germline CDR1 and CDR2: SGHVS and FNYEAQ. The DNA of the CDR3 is TGTGCCAGCAGCTTAGATAGCGGGAGCTATTACAATGAGCAGTTCTTC. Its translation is CASSLDSGSYYNEQFF.

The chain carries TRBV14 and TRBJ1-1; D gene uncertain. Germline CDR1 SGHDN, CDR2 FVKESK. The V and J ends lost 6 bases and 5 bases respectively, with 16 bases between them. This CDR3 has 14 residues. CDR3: CASSPTQPRTEAFF. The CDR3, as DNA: TGTGCCAGCAGTCCAACCCAGCCTCGTACTGAAGCTTTCTTT.

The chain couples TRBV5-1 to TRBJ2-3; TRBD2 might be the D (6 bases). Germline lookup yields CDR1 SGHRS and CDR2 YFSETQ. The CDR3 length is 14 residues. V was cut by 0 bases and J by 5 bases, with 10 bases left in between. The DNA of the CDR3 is TGCGCCAGCAGCTTGGCACTAGCAGGAGATACGCAGTATTTT. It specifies CASSLALAGDTQYF.

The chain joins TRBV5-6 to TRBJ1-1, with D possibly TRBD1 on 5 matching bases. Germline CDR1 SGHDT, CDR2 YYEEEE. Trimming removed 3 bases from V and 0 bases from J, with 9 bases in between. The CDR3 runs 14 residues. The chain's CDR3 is CASSSGAVNTEAFF. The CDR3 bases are TGTGCCAGCAGCTCCGGGGCGGTGAACACTGAAGCTTTCTTT.

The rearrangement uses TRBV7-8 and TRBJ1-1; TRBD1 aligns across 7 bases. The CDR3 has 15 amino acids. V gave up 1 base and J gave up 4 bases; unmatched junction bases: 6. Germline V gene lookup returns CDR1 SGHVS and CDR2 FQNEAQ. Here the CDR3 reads CASSLDDRESTEAFF. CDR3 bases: TGTGCCAGCAGCTTAGACGACAGGGAATCCACTGAAGCTTTCTTT.

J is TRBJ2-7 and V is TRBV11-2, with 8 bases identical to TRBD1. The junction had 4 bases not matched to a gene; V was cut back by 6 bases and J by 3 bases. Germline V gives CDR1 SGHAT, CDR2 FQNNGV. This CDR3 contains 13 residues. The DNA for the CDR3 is TGTGCCAGCAGGCCACAGGGGGACTACGAGCAGTACTTC. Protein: CASRPQGDYEQYF.

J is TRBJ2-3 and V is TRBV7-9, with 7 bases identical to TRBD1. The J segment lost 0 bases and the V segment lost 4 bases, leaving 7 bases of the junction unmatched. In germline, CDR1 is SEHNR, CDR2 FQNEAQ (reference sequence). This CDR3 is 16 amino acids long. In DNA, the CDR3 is TGTGCCAGCAGCTCTAACAGGGGACGTAGCACAGATACGCAGTATTTT. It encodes CASSSNRGRSTDTQYF.

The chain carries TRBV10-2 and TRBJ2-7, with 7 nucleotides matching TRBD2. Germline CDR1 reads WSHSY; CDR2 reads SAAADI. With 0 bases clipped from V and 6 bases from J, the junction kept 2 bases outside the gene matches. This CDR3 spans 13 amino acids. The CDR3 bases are TGCGCCAGCAGTGAGTCTTCGGGGGGCGAGCAGTACTTC. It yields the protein CASSESSGGEQYF.

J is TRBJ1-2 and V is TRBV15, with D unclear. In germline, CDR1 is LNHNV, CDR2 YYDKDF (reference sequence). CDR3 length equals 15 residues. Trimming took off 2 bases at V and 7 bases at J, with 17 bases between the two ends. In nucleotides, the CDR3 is TGTGCCACCAGCAGACTAGGCGCTGGTTGTTGTGGCTACACCTTC. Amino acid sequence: CATSRLGAGCCGYTF. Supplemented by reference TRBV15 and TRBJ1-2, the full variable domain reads DAMVIQNPRYQVTQFGKPVTLSCSQTLNHNVMYWYQQKSSQAPKLLFHYYDKDFNNEADTPDNFQSRRPNTSFCFLDIRSPGLGDTAMYLCATSRLGAGCCGYTFGSGTRLTVV.

The CDR3 loop reads CASSEEGGRNYGYTF. The CDR3 DNA follows: TGTGCCAGCAGTGAAGAAGGCGGGCGTAACTATGGCTACACCTTC. This chain joins TRBV2 and TRBJ1-2; no reliable D call. This CDR3 is built from 15 residues. CDR1 and CDR2 from the germline V gene are SNHLY and FYNNEI. V was clipped by 1 base and J by 1 base, with 10 bases between them.

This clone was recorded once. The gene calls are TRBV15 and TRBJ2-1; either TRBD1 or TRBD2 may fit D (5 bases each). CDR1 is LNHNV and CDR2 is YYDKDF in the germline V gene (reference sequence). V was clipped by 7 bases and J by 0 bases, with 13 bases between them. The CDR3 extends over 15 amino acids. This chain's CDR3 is CATTEGLNSYNEQFF. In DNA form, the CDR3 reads TGTGCCACCACCGAGGGGCTCAACTCCTACAATGAGCAGTTCTTC.

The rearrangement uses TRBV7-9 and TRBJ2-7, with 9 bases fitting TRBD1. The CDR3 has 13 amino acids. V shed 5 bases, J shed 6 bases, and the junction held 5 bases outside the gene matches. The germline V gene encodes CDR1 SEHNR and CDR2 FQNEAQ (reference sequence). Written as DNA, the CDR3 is TGTGCCAGCAGCGATGGACAGGGGTGCGAGCAGTACTTC. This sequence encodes CASSDGQGCEQYF.

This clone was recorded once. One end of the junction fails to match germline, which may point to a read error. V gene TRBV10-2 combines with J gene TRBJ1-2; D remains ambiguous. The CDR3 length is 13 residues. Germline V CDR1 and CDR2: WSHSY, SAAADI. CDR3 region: CASIEGANYGYTF. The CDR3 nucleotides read TGCGCCAGCATTGAGGGAGCAAACTATGGCTACACCTTC.

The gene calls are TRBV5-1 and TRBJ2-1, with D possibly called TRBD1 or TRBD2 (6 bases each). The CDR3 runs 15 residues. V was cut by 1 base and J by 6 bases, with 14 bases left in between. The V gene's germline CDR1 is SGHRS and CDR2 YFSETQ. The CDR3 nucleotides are TGCGCCAGCAGCTTGACCGGGGGCGATGTCAATGAGCAGTTCTTC. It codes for CASSLTGGDVNEQFF.

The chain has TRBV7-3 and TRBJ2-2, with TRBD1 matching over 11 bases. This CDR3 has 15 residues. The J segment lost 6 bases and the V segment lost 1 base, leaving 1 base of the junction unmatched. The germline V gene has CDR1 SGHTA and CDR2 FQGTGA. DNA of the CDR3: TGTGCCAGCAGCTTAATGGGACAGGGGGCCGGGGAGCTGTTTTTT. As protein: CASSLMGQGAGELFF.

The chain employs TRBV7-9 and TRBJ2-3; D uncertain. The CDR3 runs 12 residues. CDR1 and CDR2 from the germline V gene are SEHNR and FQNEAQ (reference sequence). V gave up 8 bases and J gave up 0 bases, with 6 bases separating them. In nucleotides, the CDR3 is TGTGCCAGCGTCCGTAGCACAGATACGCAGTATTTT. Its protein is CASVRSTDTQYF.

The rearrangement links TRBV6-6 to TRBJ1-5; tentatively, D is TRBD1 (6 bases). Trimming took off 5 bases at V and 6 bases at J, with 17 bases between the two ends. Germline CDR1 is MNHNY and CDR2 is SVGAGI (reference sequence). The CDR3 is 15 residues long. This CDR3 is CASSQSTTGRQPQHF. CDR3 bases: TGTGCCAGCAGTCAATCAACGACAGGTCGTCAGCCCCAGCATTTT.

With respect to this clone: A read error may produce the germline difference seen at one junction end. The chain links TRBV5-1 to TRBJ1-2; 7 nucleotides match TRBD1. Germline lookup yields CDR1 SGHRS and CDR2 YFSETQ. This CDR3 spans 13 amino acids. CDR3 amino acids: CASSWRQGGGYTF. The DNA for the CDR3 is TGTGCCAGCAGCTGGAGACAGGGAGGAGGCTACACCTTC.

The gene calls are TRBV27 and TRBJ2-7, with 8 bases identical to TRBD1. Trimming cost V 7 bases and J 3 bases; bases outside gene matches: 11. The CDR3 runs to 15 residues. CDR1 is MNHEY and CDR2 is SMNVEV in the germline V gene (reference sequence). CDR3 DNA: TGTGCCAGCACAACCATCAGGACAGGGCACTACGAGCAGTACTTC. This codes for CASTTIRTGHYEQYF.